This TCR beta chain was captured in a study of control samples from healthy donors and cancer patients (dated by TCRdb to 2018 to 2021). Libraries were built with the immunoSEQ multiplex PCR assay. The table comes from immuneACCESS by way of TCRdb, which keeps in-frame sequences with V and J called. Part of the clones is missing from these tables; in studies checked, under half for an unresolved V gene and the rest for unknown reasons. This sample has 140,000 or so clones in its table, and 91% of those were observed once. The top ten clonotypes cover approximately 2.9% of the sample. The CDR3 holds 14 amino acids from the cysteine to the phenylalanine. Left in the record is the CDR3 DNA by itself, 42 bases read in frame from the first base. Between the V and J ends, shortened by 4 bases and 0 bases respectively, the junction contains 11 bases. CDR1 GTSNPN and CDR2 SVGIG were looked up in the germline V gene (reference sequence).

This clone has a single count. Its antigen specificity is not known. Qualities for individual bases were not recorded, and no much larger clone is one base off. The sequence was obtained from a man aged 25 to 40 in good health. Sequenced input: blood. The chain links TRBV30 with TRBJ2-3, and possibly TRBD2, on 5 matching bases. The DNA sequence reads TGTGCCTGGACCAGCGGAGCTAGCACAGATACGCAGTATTTT. Translated, this is CAWTSGASTDTQYF.